These T cell receptor beta chains were read from a single sample in a study of T cells in localized non-small cell lung cancer. Assay used: immunoSEQ multiplex PCR; TCRdb lists only in-frame clones, some missing. The profile shows 30,000 to 40,000 clones, approximately 78% of them singletons. Sequenced material: peripheral blood, taken before any cancer treatment. These receptors were obtained from a male donor aged 60 or over with stage II squamous cell lung carcinoma. The CDR3 runs from the conserved cysteine through the conserved F or W. The D gene is left open where the match is weak. Where a row states a size, it is once, few, many or the class of an expanded clone; other rows omit it.

>.|.|TRBV11-3|TRBJ2-7
TGTGCCAGCAGTAAACAGGGGGGGCACTACGAGCAGTACTTC
CASSKQGGHYEQYF
>.|TRBD1|TRBV10-3|TRBJ1-4
TGTGCCATCAGTGGAAGGACAGGGAATAATGAAAAACTGTTTTTT
CAISGRTGNNEKLFF
>few|TRBD1|TRBV13|TRBJ2-5
TGTGCCAGCAGCTCGATGCCGGGACAGCAAGAGACCCAGTACTTC
CASSSMPGQQETQYF
>.|TRBD1|TRBV6-1|TRBJ2-7
TGTGCCAGCACCCCGGGACAGGGCCCCTACGAGCAGTACTTC
CASTPGQGPYEQYF
>.|TRBD1|TRBV6-1|TRBJ2-2
TGTGCCAGCAGACAGGGGGCCGCGAACACCGGGGAGCTGTTTTTT
CASRQGAANTGELFF
>.|.|TRBV5-1|TRBJ2-1
TGCGCCAGCAGCCTTCTCGGGACTCCTCACAATGAGCAGTTCTTC
CASSLLGTPHNEQFF
>.|TRBD1|TRBV15|TRBJ1-4
TGTGCCACCAGCAGAAAGACAGGGAGGTCTGAAAAACTGTTTTTT
CATSRKTGRSEKLFF
>few|.|TRBV7-8|TRBJ2-7
TGTGCCAGCAGCTTACAGAGACTCGCGTCGTGGCAGTACTTC
CASSLQRLASWQYF
>.|TRBD1|TRBV19|TRBJ1-1
TGTGCCAGCCGCCCGGACAGGGGTCTGTACACTGAAGCTTTCTTT
CASRPDRGLYTEAFF
>.|TRBD1|TRBV5-1|TRBJ2-3
TGCGCCAGCAGCGCGGGACAGGGAGGCCAGGCGACAGATACGCAGTATTTT
CASSAGQGGQATDTQYF
>few|.|TRBV10-3|TRBJ2-7
TGTGCCATCAGTGAGAACCCAGGGATGTCCTACGAGCAGTACTTC
CAISENPGMSYEQYF
>.|.|TRBV6-1|TRBJ2-1
TGTGCCAGCAGCGAATTAGGCGGGTGGGGGGATGAGCAGTTCTTC
CASSELGGWGDEQFF
>.|.|TRBV5-1|TRBJ1-6
TGCGCCAGCAGCTACAACAGGGCCCAGGATTCACCCCTCCACTTT
CASSYNRAQDSPLHF
>.|.|TRBV10-2|TRBJ1-1
TGCGCCAGCAGTGAGACGAACACTGAAGCTTTCTTT
CASSETNTEAFF
>.|.|TRBV25-1|TRBJ1-1
TGTGCCAGCAGTGGGGGCGTGGGGGCAGCTTTCTTT
CASSGGVGAAFF
>.|.|TRBV6-6|TRBJ1-5
TGTGCCAGCAGCCCGAACTATAGCAATCAGCCCCAGCATTTT
CASSPNYSNQPQHF
>once|.|TRBV5-1|TRBJ2-5
TGCGCCAGCAGCTTGGCACAGCCCCAAGAGACCCAGTACTTC
CASSLAQPQETQYF